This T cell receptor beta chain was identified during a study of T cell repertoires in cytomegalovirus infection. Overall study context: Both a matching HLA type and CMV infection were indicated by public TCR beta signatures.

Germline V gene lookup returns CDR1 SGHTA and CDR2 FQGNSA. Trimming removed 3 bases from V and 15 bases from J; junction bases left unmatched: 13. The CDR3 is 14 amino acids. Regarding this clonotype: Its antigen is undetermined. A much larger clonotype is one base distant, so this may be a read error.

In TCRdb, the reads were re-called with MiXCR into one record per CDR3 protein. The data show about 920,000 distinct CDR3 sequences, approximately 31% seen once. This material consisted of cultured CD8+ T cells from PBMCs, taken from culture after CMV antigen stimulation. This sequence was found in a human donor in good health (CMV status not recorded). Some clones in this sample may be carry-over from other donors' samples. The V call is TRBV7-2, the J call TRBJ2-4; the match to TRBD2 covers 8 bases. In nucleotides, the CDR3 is TGTGCCAGCAGCTTTTTGGGACTAGGAAGCGACCGGTACTTC. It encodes CASSFLGLGSDRYF.